These 21 T cell receptor beta chains share one sample of origin, sequenced in a study of monozygotic twins with inflammatory bowel disease. Using the 5' RACE reads, TCRdb records one entry per CDR3 protein without DNA. The table for this sample gives about 380,000 distinct CDR3 sequences. The sequenced sample was blood. These TCRs come from a human donor with ulcerative colitis or Crohn's disease, or a healthy co-twin of an affected twin (not recorded which).

The rearrangement uses TRBV20-1 and TRBJ2-2. This CDR3 spans 14 amino acids. CDR1 and CDR2 (germline): DFQATT, SNEGSKA (reference sequence). The CDR3 region is CSAPADLNTGELFF.

V and J are TRBV15 and TRBJ2-4; TCRdb returns TRBD1, unconfirmable since there is no DNA. From germline, CDR1 is LNHNV and CDR2 YYDKDF (reference sequence). The CDR3 extends over 16 amino acids. The CDR3 sequence: CATSSRDRLAKNIQYF.

The chain links TRBV18 to TRBJ2-7; the TCRdb D gene call, TRBD2, has no DNA to confirm it. This CDR3 comprises 13 residues. CDR1 is KGHSH and CDR2 is LQKENI in the germline V gene. The CDR3 loop reads CASSQTSLDEQYF.

This chain links TRBV25-1 with TRBJ2-5; TCRdb outputs TRBD1, but without DNA this stays unchecked. CDR3 length: 16 residues. Germline CDR1 and CDR2: MGHDK and SYGVNS. The CDR3 loop is CASSEYRRQPWETQYF.

V gene TRBV20-1 combines with J gene TRBJ2-7; TCRdb reports TRBD1, a call that lacks DNA to check it against. Germline V lookup: CDR1 DFQATT, CDR2 SNEGSKA (reference sequence). The CDR3 runs 13 residues. The CDR3 sequence is CSARGQGAREQYF.

This rearrangement joins TRBV20-1 to TRBJ2-1; TCRdb's D gene call, TRBD1, goes unchecked for lack of DNA. The CDR3 covers 12 residues. Germline assignment: CDR1 DFQATT and CDR2 SNEGSKA (reference sequence). This CDR3 is CSAHGHDNEQFF.

V gene TRBV7-3 combines with J gene TRBJ2-3; TCRdb indicates TRBD1, and absent DNA this call remains unverified. CDR3 length equals 14 residues. Germline V gives CDR1 SGHTA, CDR2 FQGTGA. This CDR3 is CASSPGTGGDTQYF.

This rearrangement joins TRBV20-1 to TRBJ1-6; the TRBD1 assignment by TCRdb is unverifiable without DNA. CDR1 is DFQATT, CDR2 SNEGSKA, per germline (reference sequence). CDR3 length equals 13 residues. Here the CDR3 reads CSASRDGNSPLHF.

The chain carries TRBV6-5 and TRBJ2-1. The CDR3 sequence is 12 residues long. Germline V gives CDR1 MNHEY, CDR2 SVGAGI. This CDR3 is CASSGGYNEQFF.

The V call is TRBV5-4, the J call TRBJ2-2; the D gene TCRdb calls, TRBD2, cannot be checked with no DNA. Per the germline V gene, CDR1 is SGHNT and CDR2 is YYREEE (reference sequence). This CDR3 has 15 amino acids. The CDR3: CASSFSQTATGELFF.

The chain's CDR3 is CASSQVLADYNEQFF. The J gene is TRBJ2-1, the V gene TRBV4-1; TCRdb lists TRBD2, though no DNA is available to test this call. The germline V gene encodes CDR1 MGHRA and CDR2 YSYEKL. The CDR3 is 15 amino acids.

The chain uses TRBV7-3 and TRBJ2-7; the D call from TCRdb, TRBD1, cannot be confirmed without DNA. The CDR3 loop spans 15 amino acids. Germline V gene data show CDR1 as SGHTA and CDR2 as FQGTGA. The CDR3 is CASSFQGGGAYEQYF.

The V and J genes are TRBV5-1 and TRBJ2-1; TCRdb calls TRBD1, which cannot be checked without DNA. In germline, CDR1 is SGHRS, CDR2 YFSETQ. The CDR3 extends over 13 amino acids. The CDR3 sequence: CASSPQDSWDMFF.

The rearrangement uses TRBV7-8 and TRBJ2-7; TCRdb's D call of TRBD1 is untestable without DNA. Germline V gene data show CDR1 as SGHVS and CDR2 as FQNEAQ. This CDR3 region has 16 residues. CDR3 amino acids: CASSLVGSGGGYEQYF. The full variable domain, with the rest looked up from reference TRBV7-8 and TRBJ2-7, is GAGVSQSPRYKVAKRGQDVALRCDPISGHVSLFWYQQALGQGPEFLTYFQNEAQLDKSGLPSDRFFAERPEGSVSTLKIQRTQQEDSAVYLCASSLVGSGGGYEQYFGPGTRLTVT.

J is TRBJ2-7 and V is TRBV9; TCRdb lists TRBD1, though no DNA is available to test this call. This CDR3 region has 15 residues. Germline V gene data show CDR1 as SGDLS and CDR2 as YYNGEE. CDR3 sequence reads: CASSDRQLSSYEQYF. Full variable domain (outside the CDR3, taken from reference TRBV9 and TRBJ2-7): DSGVTQTPKHLITATGQRVTLRCSPRSGDLSVYWYQQSLDQGLQFLIQYYNGEERAKGNILERFSAQQFPDLHSELNLSSLELGDSALYFCASSDRQLSSYEQYFGPGTRLTVT.

The V call is TRBV6-1, the J call TRBJ1-1; TCRdb's D call of TRBD1 is untestable without DNA. Germline loops: CDR1 MNHNS, CDR2 SASEGT. CDR3 length equals 15 residues. The CDR3 spells CASSEAGTVNTEAFF.

V is TRBV5-1 and J is TRBJ2-2; TCRdb calls TRBD1, which cannot be checked without DNA. Germline assignment: CDR1 SGHRS and CDR2 YFSETQ. This CDR3 has 16 residues. CDR3 amino acids: CASSPRTGRATGELFF.

This rearrangement joins TRBV12-3 or TRBV12-4 to TRBJ1-1; TCRdb reports TRBD1, a call that lacks DNA to check it against. The CDR3 is 13 residues long. The CDR3 protein is CASSFENRAEAFF.

The V and J genes are TRBV27 and TRBJ2-7; TCRdb gives TRBD1 as the D gene, but with no DNA this cannot be confirmed. The CDR3 loop spans 14 amino acids. Germline CDR1 and CDR2: MNHEY and SMNVEV (reference sequence). The CDR3 loop is CASSSQSTGDEQYF.

The V and J genes are TRBV20-1 and TRBJ2-1; the D gene TCRdb calls, TRBD2, cannot be checked with no DNA. This CDR3 contains 15 residues. The germline CDR1 and CDR2 sequences are DFQATT and SNEGSKA (reference sequence). The chain's CDR3 is CSASRLAGGRNEQFF.

The rearrangement joins TRBV20-1 to TRBJ2-7; checking the TCRdb D call of TRBD1 is not possible without DNA. CDR1 and CDR2 from the germline V gene are DFQATT and SNEGSKA (reference sequence). This CDR3 has 16 residues. The CDR3 sequence is CSARGEGTGITYEQYF.